This T cell receptor (beta chain) derives from a study of cytomegalovirus exposure and HLA in healthy donors. Overall study results and limits: Reportedly, diagnosis of cytomegalovirus status by the classifier showed high specificity and sensitivity. A missense DCLRE1C variant was associated with V- and J-gene trimming of TCR beta chains in a later analysis, and an independent cohort replicated the association. The study assumed roughly uniform donor sequencing depth for presence/absence analyses. The authors reported that TCR beta sequences could predict HLA-A and HLA-B alleles. These predictions were accurate for most subjects in the first cohort.

This CDR3 is built from 13 residues. The V end was cut by 6 bases, the J end by 7 bases, with 10 bases between. Germline CDR1 and CDR2: MNHEY and SVGAGI. With regard to this clone: Its matching antigen is unknown.

PCR involved 60 Vbeta and 13 Jbeta primers. Some clones are missing from TCRdb's copy, which holds only in-frame ones; the method was immunoSEQ multiplex PCR. The table shows roughly 200,000 clones, with 75% to 85% occurring only once. This clonotype was sampled from a woman aged 55-69 years in good health and CMV-seropositive. The chain couples TRBV6-5 to TRBJ1-6, with a possible D match to TRBD1 (5 bases). The sequencing sample was made of PBMCs. The DNA of the CDR3 is TGTGCCAGCAGGAAGGAGGGGAATTCACCCCTCCACTTT. This gives the protein CASRKEGNSPLHF.